The 20 T cell receptor beta chains listed next were all sequenced from one sample in a study of T cell responses to AZD1222 COVID-19 vaccine. The assay was immunoSEQ multiplex PCR, and TCRdb's table has in-frame clones only and misses some. The data contain approximately 140,000 clones, over 75% of them singletons. Source: peripheral blood, taken 28 days after the second AZD1222 dose. The receptors were gathered from an adult who received the AZD1222 COVID-19 vaccine.

The gene calls are TRBV30 and TRBJ1-1; 7 bases line up with TRBD1. Trimming at V came to 5 bases and at J to 7 bases, leaving 7 bases not matched to a gene. The CDR3 runs 12 residues. Germline CDR1 GTSNPN, CDR2 SVGIG (reference sequence). CDR3 nucleotides: TGTGCCTGGCAACAGGGGAGCCTTGAAGCTTTCTTT. The encoded protein is CAWQQGSLEAFF.

This clone was counted a few times. The chain combines TRBV5-5 with TRBJ2-5; 8 bases align to TRBD2. Germline CDR1 reads SGHKS; CDR2 reads YYEKEE (reference sequence). The CDR3 totals 20 residues. The V segment lost 0 bases and the J segment 2 bases; nucleotides outside the gene matches: 18. The CDR3 bases are TGTGCCAGCAGCTTGGCCCCAGGGTATTTGGCGGGAGGTTTTCAAGAGACCCAGTACTTC. The encoded protein is CASSLAPGYLAGGFQETQYF.

The V call is TRBV7-2, the J call TRBJ2-7, with 7 bases that match TRBD1. Germline CDR1 reads SGHTA; CDR2 reads FQGNSA. The length of the CDR3 is 15 residues. Germline trimming cut 5 bases from V and 3 bases from J; bases unmatched to any gene: 10. The CDR3 DNA reads as TGTGCCAGCAGCCCTCGCCACAGGGGATACTACGAGCAGTACTTC. As protein: CASSPRHRGYYEQYF.

This chain links TRBV6-1 with TRBJ1-2; no firm D call. This CDR3 is built from 15 residues. Germline CDR1 and CDR2: MNHNS and SASEGT. Trimming stripped 2 bases from V and 2 bases from J, with 12 bases between. The CDR3 sequence: CASSELGRQNYGYTF. CDR3 nucleotide sequence: TGTGCCAGCAGTGAACTGGGTCGCCAAAACTATGGCTACACCTTC.

The chain combines TRBV6-6 with TRBJ1-2; D is possibly TRBD1 (5 bases). The CDR3 loop spans 15 amino acids. CDR1 MNHNY and CDR2 SVGAGI come from the germline V gene (reference sequence). V was trimmed by 6 bases and J by 0 bases, leaving 14 bases between them. The CDR3, as DNA: TGTGCCAGCAGACTTACAGGATCCCCTAACTATGGCTACACCTTC. Its protein product is CASRLTGSPNYGYTF.

The rearrangement joins TRBV27 to TRBJ1-1, with 7 bases aligning to TRBD1. J lost 4 bases, V lost 8 bases, and 4 bases had no gene match. CDR3 size: 12 residues. CDR1 and CDR2 from the germline V gene are MNHEY and SMNVEV (reference sequence). The DNA of the CDR3 is TGTGCCAGCTCCGACAGGGCCACTGAAGCTTTCTTT. It translates to CASSDRATEAFF.

The chain is built from TRBV27 and TRBJ2-5, with 10 bases aligning to TRBD1. Trimming removed 6 bases from V and 4 bases from J; junction bases left unmatched: 8. The germline gives CDR1 MNHEY, CDR2 SMNVEV (reference sequence). The CDR3 is made up of 15 amino acids. The CDR3 sequence is CASSEGTGAGETQYF. The CDR3 coding sequence is TGTGCCAGCAGCGAGGGGACAGGGGCTGGAGAGACCCAGTACTTC.

The V gene is TRBV20-1, the J gene TRBJ1-5; TRBD1 aligns across 8 bases. The junction had 10 bases not matched to a gene; V was cut back by 3 bases and J by 3 bases. Germline V CDR1 and CDR2: DFQATT, SNEGSKA (reference sequence). The CDR3 has 16 amino acids. The CDR3 region has the DNA TGCAGTGCTAGTCTCACAGGGGGAAGGGTCAATCAGCCCCAGCATTTT. Protein: CSASLTGGRVNQPQHF.

This chain links TRBV30 with TRBJ1-5, with D hard to call. Trimming took off 2 bases at V and 3 bases at J, with 11 bases between the two ends. This CDR3 has 14 residues. Per germline, CDR1 GTSNPN and CDR2 SVGIG (reference sequence). The chain's CDR3 is CAWSPHGSNQPQHF. CDR3 coding DNA: TGTGCCTGGAGTCCGCACGGATCCAATCAGCCCCAGCATTTT.

This clone was observed a few times. The chain is built from TRBV13 and TRBJ1-5; D is ambiguous. The length of the CDR3 is 12 residues. Germline lookup yields CDR1 PRHDT and CDR2 FYEKMQ (reference sequence). V was shortened by 0 bases and J by 4 bases, with 1 base between the two germline ends. The CDR3 is CASSLGNQPQHF. The CDR3 DNA reads TGTGCCAGCAGCTTAGGGAATCAGCCCCAGCATTTT.

This clone showed up just once. The chain employs TRBV11-2 and TRBJ2-7; D is unresolved. The germline V gene encodes CDR1 SGHAT and CDR2 FQNNGV. The CDR3 extends over 13 amino acids. Trimming cost V 5 bases and J 2 bases, with 10 bases left between them. CDR3 sequence (DNA): TGTGCCAGCAGCCCCGGATCAACCTACGAGCAGTACTTC. Translating it yields CASSPGSTYEQYF.

The rearrangement joins TRBV5-1 to TRBJ2-2, with D possibly matching TRBD1 (6 bases). With 4 bases removed from V and 0 bases from J, the gap between germline ends came to 10 bases. The CDR3 runs to 15 residues. Per germline, CDR1 SGHRS and CDR2 YFSETQ. The CDR3 DNA follows: TGCGCCAGCAGCCCGGGACATTCGAACACCGGGGAGCTGTTTTTT. Protein sequence: CASSPGHSNTGELFF.

This clone was counted once. This sequence joins TRBV6-6 and TRBJ1-1; D remains unclear. Trimming shortened V by 5 bases and J by 8 bases, and 6 bases separated the two germline ends. The CDR3 runs to 10 residues. Germline CDR1 is MNHNY and CDR2 is SVGAGI (reference sequence). CDR3 DNA: TGTGCCAGCAGTAGCCGGGAAGCTTTCTTT. It codes for CASSSREAFF.

The chain uses TRBV7-2 and TRBJ2-1; D may correspond to TRBD1 or TRBD2 (5 bases each). CDR3 length: 13 amino acids. The germline gives CDR1 SGHTA, CDR2 FQGNSA. The V gene lost 5 bases and the J gene lost 6 bases, with 11 bases spanning the gap. In DNA, the CDR3 is TGTGCCAGCAGCCCCCGGGGCTCCAATGAGCAGTTCTTC. Protein sequence: CASSPRGSNEQFF. Using reference TRBV7-2 and TRBJ2-1 for the parts outside the CDR3, the full variable domain is GAGVSQSPSNKVTEKGKDVELRCDPISGHTALYWYRQSLGQGLEFLIYFQGNSAPDKSGLPSDRFSAERTGGSVSTLTIQRTQQEDSAVYLCASSPRGSNEQFFGPGTRLTVL.

This sequence joins TRBV5-1 and TRBJ1-6, with 7 positions matching TRBD1. J lost 7 bases, V lost 0 bases, and 7 bases had no gene match. Germline lookup yields CDR1 SGHRS and CDR2 YFSETQ. This CDR3 contains 16 residues. Here the CDR3 DNA reads TGCGCCAGCAGCTTGGTTGGGGGGACAGCCAATTCACCCCTCCACTTT. This translates into CASSLVGGTANSPLHF.

V usage is TRBV5-8 and J usage is TRBJ2-7; 14 positions match TRBD2. Germline CDR1 and CDR2: SGHTS and YDEGEE. The length of the CDR3 is 15 residues. J gave up 2 bases and V 4 bases, and 2 bases lay outside the gene matches. CDR3 coding DNA: TGTGCCAGCAGCCTGGGACTAGCGGGAGCCTACGAGCAGTACTTC. Translating it yields CASSLGLAGAYEQYF.

The chain links TRBV6-4 to TRBJ2-2; D call uncertain. This CDR3 comprises 14 residues. Germline lookup yields CDR1 MRHNA and CDR2 SNTAGT. V was clipped by 6 bases and J by 2 bases, with 10 bases between them. The CDR3 here is CASSPASNTGELFF. DNA of the CDR3: TGTGCCAGCAGCCCCGCATCAAACACCGGGGAGCTGTTTTTT.

The V and J genes are TRBV5-6 and TRBJ2-7; D gene ambiguous. The CDR3 loop spans 14 amino acids. The V gene lost 3 bases and the J gene lost 5 bases, with 15 bases spanning the gap. The germline CDR1 and CDR2 sequences are SGHDT and YYEEEE. CDR3 region: CASSWAAQFHEQYF. The CDR3 DNA reads as TGTGCCAGCAGCTGGGCGGCTCAGTTCCACGAGCAGTACTTC.

This chain uses TRBV11-3 with TRBJ1-1; maybe TRBD1 (6 bases). The CDR3 spans 14 residues. Germline-derived CDR1 and CDR2 are SGHNT and YENEEA. V was shortened by 1 base and J by 5 bases, with 11 bases between the two germline ends. This CDR3 reads CASSLGRTETEAFF. In nucleotides, the CDR3 is TGTGCCAGCAGCTTAGGAAGGACAGAGACTGAAGCTTTCTTT. The whole variable domain, filled in from reference TRBV11-3 and TRBJ1-1, reads EAGVVQSPRYKIIEKKQPVAFWCNPISGHNTLYWYLQNLGQGPELLIRYENEEAVDDSQLPKDRFSAERLKGVDSTLKIQPAELGDSAVYLCASSLGRTETEAFFGQGTRLTVV.

The CDR3 protein is CSVTGVGVAQRFLLDEQFF. The CDR3 DNA sequence: TGCAGCGTGACGGGCGTGGGAGTAGCGCAGCGCTTTCTCCTAGATGAGCAGTTCTTC. V usage is TRBV29-1 and J usage is TRBJ2-1, with a tentative D call TRBD2 (5 bases). Trimming stripped 6 bases from V and 8 bases from J, with 35 bases between. Germline CDR1 reads SQVTM; CDR2 reads ANQGSEA. This CDR3 comprises 19 residues.